This T cell receptor (beta chain) was captured by sequencing in a study of CXCR3-negative and CXCR3-positive naive CD8 T cells. All TRB cDNA libraries came from 5' RACE performed with UMI labels. TCRdb re-called the 5' RACE reads; every CDR3 protein appears as one record, without DNA. Here the sample table reports 90,000 to 150,000 distinct CDR3 sequences. The CDR3 runs 17 residues. The germline CDR1 and CDR2 sequences are SGHTA and FQGTGA. Broader study findings: CXCR3-positive naive cells had more hydrophobic TRB CDR3s than CXCR3-negative naive cells. Similar TRBV-TRBJ usage characterized naive CXCR3-negative and CXCR3-positive cells; memory cells differed.

Points on this clonotype: What it binds is not known.

The chain combines TRBV7-3 with TRBJ2-2; TCRdb lists TRBD2, though no DNA is available to test this call. The receptor was derived from a human donor in good health. Some clones in this sample may be carry-over from other donors' samples. What was sequenced was naive CXCR3+ CD8+ T cells from blood. Indicated subset: CD45RO-CCR7+CD27+CD95- naive CD8+ T cells expressing CXCR3 (TNR3+). This chain's CDR3 is CASSLTGLAGTSGELFF.